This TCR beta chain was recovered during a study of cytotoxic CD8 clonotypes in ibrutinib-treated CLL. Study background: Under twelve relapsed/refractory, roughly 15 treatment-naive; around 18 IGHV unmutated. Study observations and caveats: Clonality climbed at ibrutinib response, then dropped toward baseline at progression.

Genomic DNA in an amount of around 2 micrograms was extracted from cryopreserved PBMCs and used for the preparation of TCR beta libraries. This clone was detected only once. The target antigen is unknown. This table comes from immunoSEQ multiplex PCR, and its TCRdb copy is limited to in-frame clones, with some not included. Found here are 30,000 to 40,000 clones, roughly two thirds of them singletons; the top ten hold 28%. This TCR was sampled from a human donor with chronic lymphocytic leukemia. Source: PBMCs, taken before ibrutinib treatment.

The CDR3 DNA reads TGTGCCAGCGTGGGGTTCAGCAATCAGCCCCAGCATTTT. This encodes CASVGFSNQPQHF. This chain joins TRBV6-1 and TRBJ1-5, with D hard to call. Between the trimmed V and J ends, which lost 8 bases and 1 base, there was a span of 9 bases. Germline-derived CDR1 and CDR2 are MNHNS and SASEGT. The CDR3 covers 13 residues.